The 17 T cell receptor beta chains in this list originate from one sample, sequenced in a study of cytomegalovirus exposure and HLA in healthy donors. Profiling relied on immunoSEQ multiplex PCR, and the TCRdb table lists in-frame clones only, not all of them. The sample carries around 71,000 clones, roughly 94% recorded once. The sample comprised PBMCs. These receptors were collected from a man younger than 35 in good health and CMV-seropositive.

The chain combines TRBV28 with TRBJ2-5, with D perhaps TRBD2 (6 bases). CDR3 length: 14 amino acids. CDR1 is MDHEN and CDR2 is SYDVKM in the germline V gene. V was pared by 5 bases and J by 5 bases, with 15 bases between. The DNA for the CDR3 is TGTGCCAGCAGTCAACCCGCGGGACCGGAGACCCAGTACTTC. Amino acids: CASSQPAGPETQYF. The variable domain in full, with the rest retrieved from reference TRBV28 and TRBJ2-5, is DVKVTQSSRYLVKRTGEKVFLECVQDMDHENMFWYRQDPGLGLRLIYFSYDVKMKEKGDIPEGYSVSREKKERFSLILESASTNQTSMYLCASSQPAGPETQYFGPGTRLLVL.

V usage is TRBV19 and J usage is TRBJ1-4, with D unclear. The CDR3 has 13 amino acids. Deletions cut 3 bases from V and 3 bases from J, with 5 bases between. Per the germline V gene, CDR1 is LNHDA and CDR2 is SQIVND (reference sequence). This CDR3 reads CASSILSNEKLFF. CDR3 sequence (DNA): TGTGCCAGTAGTATCTTGTCTAATGAAAAACTGTTTTTT.

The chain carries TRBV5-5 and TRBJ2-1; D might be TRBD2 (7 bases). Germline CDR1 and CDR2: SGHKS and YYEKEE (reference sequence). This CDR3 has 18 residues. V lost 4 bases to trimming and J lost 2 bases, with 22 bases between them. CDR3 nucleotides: TGTGCCAGCAGCGCGAGGCGTGGGGCGGGGGCCCCCTACAATGAGCAGTTCTTC. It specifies CASSARRGAGAPYNEQFF.

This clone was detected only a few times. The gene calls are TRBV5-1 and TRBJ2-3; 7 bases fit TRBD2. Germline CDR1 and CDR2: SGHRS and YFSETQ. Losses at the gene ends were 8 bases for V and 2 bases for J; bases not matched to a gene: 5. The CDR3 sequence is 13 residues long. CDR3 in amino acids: CASAGGNTDTQYF. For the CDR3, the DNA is TGCGCCAGTGCCGGGGGGAACACAGATACGCAGTATTTT.

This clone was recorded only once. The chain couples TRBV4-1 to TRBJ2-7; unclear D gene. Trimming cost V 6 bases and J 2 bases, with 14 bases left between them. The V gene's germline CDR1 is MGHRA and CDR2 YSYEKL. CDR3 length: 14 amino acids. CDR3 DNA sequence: TGCGCCAGCAGACCCCATCGCGAGCCCTACGAGCAGTACTTC. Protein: CASRPHREPYEQYF.

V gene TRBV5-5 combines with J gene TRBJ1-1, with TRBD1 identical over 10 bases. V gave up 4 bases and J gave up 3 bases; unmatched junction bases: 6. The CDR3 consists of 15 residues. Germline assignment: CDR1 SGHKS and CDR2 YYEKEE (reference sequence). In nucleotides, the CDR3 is TGTGCCAGCAGCAGTGAGACAGGGGGCTACACTGAAGCTTTCTTT. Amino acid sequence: CASSSETGGYTEAFF.

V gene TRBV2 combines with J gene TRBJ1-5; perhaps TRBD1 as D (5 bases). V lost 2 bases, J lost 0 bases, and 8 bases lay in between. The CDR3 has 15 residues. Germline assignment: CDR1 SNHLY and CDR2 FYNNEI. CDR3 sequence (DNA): TGTGCCAGCAGTGAACGGGGGATTAGCAATCAGCCCCAGCATTTT. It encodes CASSERGISNQPQHF.

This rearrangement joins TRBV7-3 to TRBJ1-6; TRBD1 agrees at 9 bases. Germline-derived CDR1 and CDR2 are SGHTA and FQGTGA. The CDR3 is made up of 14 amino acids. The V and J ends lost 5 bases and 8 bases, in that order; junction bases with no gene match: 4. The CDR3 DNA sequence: TGTGCCAGCAGCCCCCGGACAGGGGATTCACCCCTCCACTTT. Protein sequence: CASSPRTGDSPLHF.

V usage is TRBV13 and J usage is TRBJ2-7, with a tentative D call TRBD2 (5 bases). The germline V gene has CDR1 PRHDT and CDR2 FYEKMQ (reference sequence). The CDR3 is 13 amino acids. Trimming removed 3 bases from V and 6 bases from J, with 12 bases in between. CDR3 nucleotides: TGTGCCAGCAGCTTGGGGAGATATTCCGAGCAGTACTTC. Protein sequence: CASSLGRYSEQYF.

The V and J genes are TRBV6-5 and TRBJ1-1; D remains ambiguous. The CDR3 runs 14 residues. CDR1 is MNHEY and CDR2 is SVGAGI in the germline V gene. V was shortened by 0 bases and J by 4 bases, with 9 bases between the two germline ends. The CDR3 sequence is CASSYSDTRTEAFF. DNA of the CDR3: TGTGCCAGCAGTTACTCCGACACCCGCACTGAAGCTTTCTTT.

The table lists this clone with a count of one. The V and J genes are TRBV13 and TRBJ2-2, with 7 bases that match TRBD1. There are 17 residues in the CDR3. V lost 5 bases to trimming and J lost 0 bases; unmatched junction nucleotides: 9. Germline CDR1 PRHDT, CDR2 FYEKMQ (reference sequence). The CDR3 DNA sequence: TGTGCCAGCAGCCCGACCGGGACAGAGCCGAACACCGGGGAGCTGTTTTTT. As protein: CASSPTGTEPNTGELFF.

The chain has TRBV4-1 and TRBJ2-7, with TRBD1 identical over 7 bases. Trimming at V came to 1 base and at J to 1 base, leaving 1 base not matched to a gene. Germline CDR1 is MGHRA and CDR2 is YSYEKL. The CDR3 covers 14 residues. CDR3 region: CASSQVQGSYEQYF. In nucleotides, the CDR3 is TGCGCCAGCAGCCAAGTACAGGGGTCCTACGAGCAGTACTTC.

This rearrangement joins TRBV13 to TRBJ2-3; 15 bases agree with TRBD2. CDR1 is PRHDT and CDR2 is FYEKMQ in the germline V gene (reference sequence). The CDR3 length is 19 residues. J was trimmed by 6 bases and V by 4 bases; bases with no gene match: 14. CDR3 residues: CASSSRGLAGGPLMDTQYF. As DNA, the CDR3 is TGTGCCAGCAGCTCCCGGGGACTAGCGGGAGGACCCCTGATGGATACGCAGTATTTT. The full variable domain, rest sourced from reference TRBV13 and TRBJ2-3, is AAGVIQSPRHLIKEKRETATLKCYPIPRHDTVYWYQQGPGQDPQFLISFYEKMQSDKGSIPDRFSAQQFSDYHSELNMSSLELGDSALYFCASSSRGLAGGPLMDTQYFGPGTRLTVL.

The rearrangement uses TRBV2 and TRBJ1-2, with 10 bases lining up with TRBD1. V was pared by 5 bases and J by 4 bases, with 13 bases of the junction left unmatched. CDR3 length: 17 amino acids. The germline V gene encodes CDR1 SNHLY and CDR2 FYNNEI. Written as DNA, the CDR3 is TGTGCCAGCAGTATTACCCGGGGGACAGGGGAAAGCTATGGCTACACCTTC. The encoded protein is CASSITRGTGESYGYTF.

CDR3 DNA sequence: TGTGCCAGCAGCAGAGGGCAGAAAAACATTCAGTACTTC. Its protein product is CASSRGQKNIQYF. This rearrangement joins TRBV6-6 to TRBJ2-4; D perhaps matches TRBD2 (5 bases). Germline CDR1 is MNHNY and CDR2 is SVGAGI (reference sequence). V gave up 6 bases and J gave up 4 bases, with 10 bases separating them. The CDR3 has 13 residues.

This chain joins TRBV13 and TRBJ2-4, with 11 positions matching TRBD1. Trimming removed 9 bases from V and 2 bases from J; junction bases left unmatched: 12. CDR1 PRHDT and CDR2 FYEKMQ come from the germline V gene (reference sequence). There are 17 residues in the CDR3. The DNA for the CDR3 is TGTGCCAGTGGGGACCGGACAGGGGGCTTATCCAAAAACATTCAGTACTTC. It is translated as CASGDRTGGLSKNIQYF.

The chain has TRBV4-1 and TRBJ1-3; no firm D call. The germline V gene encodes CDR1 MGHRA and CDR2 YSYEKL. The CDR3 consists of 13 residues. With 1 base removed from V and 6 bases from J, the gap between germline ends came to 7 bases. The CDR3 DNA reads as TGCGCCAGCAGCCAAGGGCGGGAAAACACCATATATTTT. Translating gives CASSQGRENTIYF.